This record looks at one T cell receptor beta chain sequence and its context. Its antigen is as yet unknown. TCRdb re-analysed the reads in MiXCR, keeping a single row per CDR3 protein. Of around 750,000 distinct CDR3 sequences detected, approximately 29% appear once; the ten largest clones hold around 11%. The entry originates in a study of T cell repertoires in cytomegalovirus infection. General study results and limits: CMV carriers having the relevant HLA were flagged by cumulative public TCR beta family frequency.

This sequence originates from a human donor in good health (CMV status not recorded). Some clones in this sample may be carry-over from other donors' samples. Sample: cultured CD8+ T cells from PBMCs, taken from culture after CMV antigen stimulation.

CDR3 protein: CASSWRGRADEQYF. The CDR3 coding sequence is TGTGCCAGTAGTTGGAGGGGCAGGGCGGACGAGCAGTACTTC. The chain links TRBV19 to TRBJ2-7, with D maybe TRBD2 (6 bases). The CDR3 length is 14 residues. Germline V gene data show CDR1 as LNHDA and CDR2 as SQIVND (reference sequence). The V gene lost 5 bases and the J gene lost 5 bases, with 16 bases spanning the gap.